The 7 T cell receptor beta chains in this list originate from one sample, sequenced in a study of cytomegalovirus exposure and HLA in healthy donors. Sequencing used immunoSEQ multiplex PCR; TCRdb keeps in-frame clones, though not all of them. This sample has 120,000 or so clones, with roughly 90% found just once. The sample was PBMCs. The receptors shown here come from a woman between 25 and 40 years old in good health and CMV-seropositive.

The rearrangement uses TRBV19 and TRBJ2-7; D is perhaps TRBD1 (6 bases). CDR3 size: 13 residues. V lost 5 bases and J lost 7, with 15 bases in between. CDR1 is LNHDA, CDR2 SQIVND, per germline (reference sequence). CDR3 region: CASSRQDRVEQYF. The CDR3 nucleotides read TGTGCCAGTAGTCGACAGGATCGAGTGGAGCAGTACTTC.

The J gene is TRBJ2-1, the V gene TRBV4-3, with 12 nucleotides matching TRBD2. V was pared by 4 bases and J by 0 bases, with 1 base of the junction left unmatched. CDR3 size: 16 residues. Germline lookup yields CDR1 LGHNA and CDR2 YSLEER. As DNA, the CDR3 is TGCGCCAGCAGCCGGACTAGCGGGACCTCCTACAATGAGCAGTTCTTC. The encoded protein is CASSRTSGTSYNEQFF.

The V call is TRBV9, the J call TRBJ1-4; 10 bases are a match to TRBD1. The CDR3 runs to 20 residues. Germline V gene data show CDR1 as SGDLS and CDR2 as YYNGEE. J lost 3 bases, V lost 1 base, and 15 bases had no gene match. CDR3 in DNA: TGTGCCAGCAGCGTATATGACGGTCCCGGGACAGGGGCCTCTAATGAAAAACTGTTTTTT. It specifies CASSVYDGPGTGASNEKLFF.

This clone was recorded a few times. The genes are TRBV11-2 and TRBJ2-7, with D maybe TRBD2 (6 bases). Germline assignment: CDR1 SGHAT and CDR2 FQNNGV. V gave up 1 base and J gave up 4 bases, with 17 bases separating them. CDR3 size: 16 residues. DNA for the CDR3: TGTGCCAGCAGCTTAGCTTTCGCAGCGGGTAGATACGAGCAGTACTTC. Amino acids: CASSLAFAAGRYEQYF.

V usage is TRBV5-6 and J usage is TRBJ1-1, with D unresolved. The CDR3 consists of 15 residues. From germline, CDR1 is SGHDT and CDR2 YYEEEE. Deletions cut 2 bases from V and 5 bases from J, with 16 bases between. CDR3 protein: CASSLIQIEGTEAFF. For the CDR3, the DNA is TGTGCCAGCAGCTTAATTCAGATAGAGGGTACTGAAGCTTTCTTT.

This rearrangement joins TRBV2 to TRBJ2-7, with D perhaps matching TRBD1 (7 bases). The CDR3 sequence is 15 residues long. V was cut by 5 bases and J by 5 bases, with 19 bases left in between. Germline assignment: CDR1 SNHLY and CDR2 FYNNEI. DNA of the CDR3: TGTGCCAGCAGTCCGCGGGACAGCTGGTTAAACGAGCAGTACTTC. Translation gives CASSPRDSWLNEQYF.

J is TRBJ2-3 and V is TRBV5-6; 8 nucleotides agree with TRBD1. Germline V gene sequence: CDR1 SGHDT, CDR2 YYEEEE. The CDR3 runs 15 residues. V shed 1 base and J 5 bases; nucleotides not matched to a gene: 6. Here the CDR3 reads CASSLSQGAGDTQYF. The CDR3 DNA follows: TGTGCCAGCAGCTTGAGTCAGGGGGCTGGAGATACGCAGTATTTT.